The present entry profiles one TCR beta chain with its context. The antigen is unknown. This record comes from a study of blood T cell dynamics during melanoma immunotherapy. Study in general: Standard first-line treatment here was pembrolizumab or nivolumab plus ipilimumab in metastatic melanoma. Study results and limitations: From T0 to W3, cfDNA rearrangement efficiency rose in disease-control patients but not progressors. Whether repertoire-driving clones were melanoma-specific could not be determined.

CDR3 length equals 13 residues. The ends lost 5 bases at V and 7 bases at J; junction bases unmatched: 5. Germline V gene lookup returns CDR1 SGHTA and CDR2 FQGNSA. Time point indicated: week 3, after first cycle of checkpoint inhibitor. Prior systemic cancer therapy, immunosuppressant use and other active malignancies excluded patients. Data came from immunoSEQ multiplex PCR; TCRdb stores just in-frame clones and leaves some out. The table lists 300 or so clones, roughly four fifths of them singletons. The chain couples TRBV7-2 to TRBJ2-1, with 7 bases identical to TRBD2. The material sequenced was cell-free DNA from blood, taken from a patient treated with checkpoint blockade. This receptor was taken from a human donor with melanoma. The CDR3 bases are TGTGCCAGCAGCATTCAACTAGCGAATGAGCAGTTCTTC. Protein: CASSIQLANEQFF.